This T cell receptor beta chain comes out of a study of blood T cell repertoires in COVID-19 (dated by TCRdb to 2020 to 2022). In terms of the full investigation: Samples covering the acute and convalescent phases of COVID-19 were provided by collaborators in the United States, Italy and Spain. The samples were drawn from two sources: the first 160 participants of the ongoing ImmuneRACE study, and 1,200 or so subjects contributed by 6 global collaborators. Where available, HLA class I and class II types were taken from metadata supplied by the sample provider and were not determined by assay-based typing. Sample metadata almost always included a de-identified subject ID, COVID-19 status, age in years and sex. The prospective study material was composed of cDNA or gDNA derived from T cells, B-cell-depleted T cells, or PBMCs. Subjects who had been exposed to COVID-19, were actively infected with it, or had recovered from it provided the deeply sampled blood TCRbeta repertoires that made up the dataset. The repertoires were released in a freely available public database intended as a resource for research on the immune response to SARS-CoV-2.

Whole blood was collected in K2EDTA tubes by collaborating institutions according to the institutions' own protocols. For TCRbeta analysis, collaborator samples were shipped as frozen whole blood, as isolated PBMCs, or as DNA extracted from either sample type. About this clone: Its antigen specificity is not known. One base away there is no much larger clone; base qualities are not given.

General study outcomes and caveats: Clinical and demographic metadata were provided uncurated, with the amount varying by source and participant.

From its cysteine to its phenylalanine, the CDR3 spans 18 amino acids. Only the CDR3 portion is preserved as DNA: 54 bases, with reading frame beginning at the first base. Trimmed from V: 7 bases; trimmed from J: 3 bases; junction bases lacking a gene match: 14. CDR1 SGHTA and CDR2 FQGNSA are derived from the germline V gene. TCRbeta CDR3 regions were amplified from genomic DNA by means of the immunoSEQ Assay, a bias-controlled multiplex PCR. Under the source paper's analysis protocol: Within the assay, amplification of reference gene primers was used to estimate how many nucleated cells each sample contained. Sequence reads were collapsed and filtered to measure the absolute abundance of every unique TCRbeta CDR3 rearrangement. For each sample, productive Simpson clonality was calculated as the square root of Simpson's diversity index across productive rearrangements. Not all clones reach the TCRdb copy of this immuneACCESS table, which keeps in-frame sequences only. Checked studies attribute under half of the gap to unresolved V genes and leave the rest unexplained. D and trimming come from the DNA, and the V and J calls and clone size come from that table. Across this sample there are about 76,000 clones, with roughly 90% seen only once. The biggest ten clones account for 15% to 20% of the sample.

Recombination linked TRBV7-2 to TRBJ2-1; TRBD2 matches 11 bases in the middle. The clonotype was recovered from a human donor in a cohort sampled during active COVID-19. The sequencing sample was made of peripheral blood. The CDR3 here reads CASTHRGSGGAFYNEQFF. DNA sequence: TGTGCCAGCACCCATCGGGGTAGCGGGGGGGCTTTCTACAATGAGCAGTTCTTC. Joined to the reference TRBV7-2 and TRBJ2-1 proteins, this CDR3 gives the full variable domain: GAGVSQSPSNKVTEKGKDVELRCDPISGHTALYWYRQSLGQGLEFLIYFQGNSAPDKSGLPSDRFSAERTGGSVSTLTIQRTQQEDSAVYLCASTHRGSGGAFYNEQFFGPGTRLTVL.